The clone carrying this TCR beta chain has a count of ten or more. These data originate in a study of patients and donors after allogeneic stem cell transplantation. Germline V gene lookup returns CDR1 LGHNA and CDR2 YNFKEQ. V lost 3 bases and J 11 bases, leaving 19 bases between the germline ends. This CDR3 has 14 amino acids. Via MiXCR, TCRdb re-called the RT-PCR reads, giving one row per CDR3 protein. The table includes 70,000 to 100,000 distinct CDR3 sequences, less than 5% detected once. The receptor's source is a human donor who was either an allogeneic HSCT recipient or a stem cell or donor lymphocyte infusion donor (not recorded which). It is not recorded whose cells these are; they may come from a transplant donor. The sequenced material came from blood, either unsorted or a sorted T cell fraction (not recorded which). The rearrangement links TRBV4-2 to TRBJ1-1; no definite D call. This CDR3 reads CASSHGDTLIRAFF. CDR3 sequence (DNA): TGTGCCAGCAGCCACGGCGACACGTTGATCCGGGCTTTCTTT.